A selection of T cell receptor beta chains follows, all from one sample in a study of radiation and T cells in renal cell carcinoma. The protocol was immunoSEQ multiplex PCR, while the TCRdb copy is restricted to in-frame clones and leaves out a portion. The top ten clones hold roughly 23% of a sample with some 150,000 clones, 70% to 90% of them seen once. Sequencing was performed on blood, taken from a patient whose treatment included radiotherapy and nephrectomy. All receptors come from a woman aged 50 to 65 with renal cell carcinoma. The CDR3 runs from the conserved cysteine through the conserved F or W. D genes are given only for firm matches. Some rows have no size entry. The others give once, few or many, or a class for an expanded clone.

clone size,J gene,V gene,D gene,CDR3 protein,CDR3 DNA
.,TRBJ2-7,TRBV7-2,.,CASSSDPYEQYF,TGTGCCAGCAGCTCAGACCCCTACGAGCAGTACTTC
.,TRBJ1-5,TRBV2,.,CASSENSQPQHF,TGTGCCAGCAGTGAGAACTCTCAGCCCCAGCATTTT
.,TRBJ2-2,TRBV7-2,.,CASSPDRGNTGELFF,TGTGCCAGCAGCCCCGACCGAGGGAACACCGGGGAGCTGTTTTTT
.,TRBJ2-7,TRBV7-9,.,CASSSRGGASSYEQYF,TGTGCCAGCAGCTCCCGAGGGGGGGCAAGCTCCTACGAGCAGTACTTC
.,TRBJ2-7,TRBV5-1,.,CASSRRWGDEQYF,TGCGCCAGCAGCCGCAGGTGGGGTGACGAGCAGTACTTC
.,TRBJ1-2,TRBV7-2,.,CASSSPLGPDYTF,TGTGCCAGCAGCTCCCCCCTTGGCCCGGACTACACCTTC
.,TRBJ2-5,TRBV6-5,TRBD1,CASSAGTGAQETQYF,TGTGCCAGCAGCGCCGGGACAGGGGCGCAAGAGACCCAGTACTTC
.,TRBJ1-5,TRBV5-6,.,CASSYGAGGNQPQHF,TGTGCCAGCAGCTATGGGGCGGGGGGCAATCAGCCCCAGCATTTT
once,TRBJ1-1,TRBV4-3,.,CASSQPWTVEAFF,TGCGCCAGCAGCCAACCCTGGACGGTTGAAGCTTTCTTT
.,TRBJ2-1,TRBV5-6,.,CASSLQGYNEQFF,TGTGCCAGCAGCTTACAGGGTTACAATGAGCAGTTCTTC
.,TRBJ1-2,TRBV5-4,TRBD1,CASSGQGQLAEPYYGYTF,TGTGCCAGCAGCGGACAGGGACAGTTGGCAGAACCTTACTATGGCTACACCTTC
.,TRBJ2-3,TRBV4-1,.,CASSQDSTGYNF,TGCGCCAGCAGCCAAGATAGTACTGGGTATAATTTT
.,TRBJ1-5,TRBV4-2,TRBD1,CASSQQGDQPQHF,TGTGCCAGCAGCCAACAGGGGGATCAGCCCCAGCATTTT
.,TRBJ1-2,TRBV6-6,.,CASHPGDYGYTF,TGTGCCAGCCATCCCGGGGATTATGGCTACACCTTC
.,TRBJ2-5,TRBV10-1,TRBD2,CASKATSGRKRKETQYF,TGCGCCAGCAAAGCGACTAGCGGGAGAAAACGGAAAGAGACCCAGTACTTC
.,TRBJ1-5,TRBV19,TRBD1,CASSAGQDGQPQHF,TGTGCCAGTAGCGCGGGACAGGACGGTCAGCCCCAGCATTTT
.,TRBJ1-5,TRBV10-3,.,CAISEGGFNQPQHF,TGTGCCATCAGTGAAGGGGGATTTAATCAGCCCCAGCATTTT
.,TRBJ2-7,TRBV28,TRBD1,CASRPLMGTGDYEQYF,TGTGCCAGCAGACCTCTTATGGGGACAGGTGACTACGAGCAGTACTTC
.,TRBJ1-5,TRBV30,.,CAWSFHAAGGGNQPQHF,TGTGCCTGGAGTTTCCACGCAGCGGGTGGTGGCAATCAGCCCCAGCATTTT
.,TRBJ1-3,TRBV19,.,CASSPDRPLSGNTIYF,TGTGCCAGTAGTCCCGACAGGCCTCTCTCTGGAAACACCATATATTTT
.,TRBJ2-4,TRBV9,.,CASSPGLALAKNIQYF,TGTGCCAGCAGCCCAGGACTTGCACTAGCCAAAAACATTCAGTACTTC
.,TRBJ1-1,TRBV2,.,CASSARGNTEAFF,TGTGCCAGCAGTGCCCGTGGGAACACTGAAGCTTTCTTT
.,TRBJ1-4,TRBV25-1,.,CASSEYIGGDEKLFF,TGTGCCAGCAGTGAATATATAGGGGGAGATGAAAAACTGTTTTTT
.,TRBJ2-1,TRBV7-2,TRBD2,CASSQPGLAGGRIF,TGTGCCAGCAGCCAACCGGGACTAGCGGGGGGGAGAATCTTC
.,TRBJ2-1,TRBV6-5,.,CASSWGGPSYNEQFF,TGTGCCAGCAGCTGGGGGGGGCCCTCCTACAATGAGCAGTTCTTC
once,TRBJ2-5,TRBV7-9,.,CASSNQETQYF,TGTGCCAGCAGCAACCAAGAGACCCAGTACTTC
.,TRBJ2-3,TRBV29-1,.,CSAGGDTQYF,TGCAGCGCCGGCGGGGATACGCAGTATTTT
few,TRBJ2-7,TRBV5-1,TRBD2,CASSELAGETGEQYF,TGCGCCAGCAGCGAACTAGCGGGAGAGACTGGCGAGCAGTACTTC
once,TRBJ2-2,TRBV2,.,CASSLFGAVTGELFF,TGTGCCAGCAGCCTTTTCGGAGCGGTCACCGGGGAGCTGTTTTTT
.,TRBJ1-6,TRBV10-1,TRBD1,CASSRTGEKSPLHF,TGCGCCAGCTCCCGGACAGGGGAAAAGTCACCCCTCCACTTT
.,TRBJ2-4,TRBV2,.,CASSEAGAGGNIQYF,TGTGCCAGCAGTGAGGCGGGGGCAGGGGGCAACATTCAGTACTTC
.,TRBJ2-2,TRBV10-3,.,CAIKEPANTGELFF,TGTGCCATCAAGGAGCCTGCGAACACCGGGGAGCTGTTTTTT
.,TRBJ1-3,TRBV6-5,.,CASSSPGLRNTIYF,TGTGCCAGCAGTTCTCCGGGTTTGAGAAACACCATATATTTT
.,TRBJ1-2,TRBV7-2,.,CASSPRDNYGYTF,TGTGCCAGCAGCCCCCGGGATAACTATGGCTACACCTTC
.,TRBJ2-1,TRBV30,.,CAWTLAREQFF,TGTGCCTGGACACTAGCTCGGGAGCAGTTCTTC
.,TRBJ2-5,TRBV6-5,.,CASSRGTGQETQYF,TGTGCCAGCAGTCGCGGGACTGGTCAAGAGACCCAGTACTTC
.,TRBJ2-2,TRBV6-4,TRBD2,CASSDGLAGGELFF,TGTGCCAGCAGTGACGGACTAGCGGGGGGGGAGCTGTTTTTT
.,TRBJ1-3,TRBV18,.,CASSPPNGNSGNTIYF,TGTGCCAGCTCACCCCCGAATGGAAACTCTGGAAACACCATATATTTT
.,TRBJ2-5,TRBV7-2,.,CASRSTPVSQETQYF,TGTGCCAGCAGATCTACCCCAGTATCCCAAGAGACCCAGTACTTC
.,TRBJ2-1,TRBV5-6,TRBD2,CASSLVRASGRNEQFF,TGTGCCAGCAGCTTGGTGAGGGCTAGCGGGAGAAATGAGCAGTTCTTC
.,TRBJ1-5,TRBV15,.,CATSRVRHNQPQHF,TGTGCCACCAGCAGAGTTCGGCACAATCAGCCCCAGCATTTT
.,TRBJ2-4,TRBV14,TRBD2,CASSQSRTGTSLYF,TGTGCCAGCAGCCAATCCCGAACCGGGACTAGCTTATACTTC
once,TRBJ1-5,TRBV4-2,TRBD1,CASSRTGSSNQPQHF,TGTGCCAGCAGCCGGACAGGATCTAGCAATCAGCCCCAGCATTTT
.,TRBJ1-2,TRBV6-5,.,CASRTPSPHGGYTF,TGTGCCAGCCGCACTCCAAGCCCCCATGGCGGCTACACCTTC
.,TRBJ2-3,TRBV14,.,CASSHPITSTHSTDTQYF,TGTGCCAGCAGCCACCCGATTACTTCAACCCACAGCACAGATACGCAGTATTTT
.,TRBJ1-1,TRBV27,.,CASSLFGVNTEAFF,TGTGCCAGCAGTTTATTCGGGGTGAACACTGAAGCTTTCTTT
.,TRBJ2-7,TRBV6-6,TRBD1,CASSYSGTGIVSF,TGTGCCAGCAGTTACTCGGGGACAGGCATCGTGAGTTTC
.,TRBJ2-7,TRBV19,.,CASSIDQGSYEQYF,TGTGCCAGTAGTATAGATCAAGGATCCTACGAGCAGTACTTC
.,TRBJ1-1,TRBV5-1,.,CASSINRNTEAFF,TGCGCCAGCAGCATAAACCGGAACACTGAAGCTTTCTTT
.,TRBJ1-2,TRBV5-1,TRBD1,CASSLEPDRRNYGYTF,TGCGCCAGCAGCTTGGAACCGGACAGGAGAAACTATGGCTACACCTTC
few,TRBJ1-5,TRBV10-3,TRBD1,CAISESGTAENQPQHF,TGTGCCATCAGTGAGTCGGGGACAGCTGAAAATCAGCCCCAGCATTTT
.,TRBJ2-7,TRBV11-2,.,CASSLDWSAEQYF,TGTGCCAGCAGCTTAGATTGGTCCGCCGAGCAGTACTTC
.,TRBJ1-1,TRBV5-1,.,CASSLPRRGADTEAFF,TGCGCCAGCAGCTTGCCTCGACGCGGTGCGGACACTGAAGCTTTCTTT
few,TRBJ1-2,TRBV7-6,.,CASSSGKKEIWVVGYTF,TGTGCCAGCAGCTCCGGAAAGAAGGAGATTTGGGTGGTCGGCTACACCTTC
.,TRBJ2-1,TRBV4-3,TRBD2,CASSLSGGDNEQFF,TGCGCCAGCAGCCTCAGCGGGGGTGACAATGAGCAGTTCTTC
few,TRBJ1-4,TRBV4-1,.,CASSQGVVGEKLFF,TGCGCCAGCAGCCAAGGGGTGGTCGGGGAAAAACTGTTTTTT
.,TRBJ2-1,TRBV5-1,.,CASSADPHNNEQFF,TGCGCCAGCAGCGCTGATCCCCATAACAATGAGCAGTTCTTC
.,TRBJ2-7,TRBV7-2,TRBD1,CASSLGDSSYEQYF,TGTGCCAGCAGCTTGGGGGACAGCTCCTACGAGCAGTACTTC